The 6 T cell receptor beta chains below come from one sample, sequenced in a study of lung T cells in sarcoidosis with Löfgren's syndrome. TCRdb called the reads again in MiXCR, with one record for every CDR3 protein. Among tens of thousands of distinct CDR3 sequences listed, about 20% were seen once. The sequenced material came from CD4+ T cells from PBMCs. These receptors all come from a human donor with sarcoidosis (Löfgren's syndrome or another form), or a control subject (not recorded which).

This clonotype appeared many times. This chain uses TRBV20-1 with TRBJ2-1; D gene uncertain. The CDR3 runs 14 residues. Germline V gives CDR1 DFQATT, CDR2 SNEGSKA (reference sequence). V lost 5 bases, J lost 0 bases, and 11 bases lay in between. The CDR3, as DNA: TGCAGTGCTCCCAGGAGCAGCTCCTACAATGAGCAGTTCTTC. It translates to CSAPRSSSYNEQFF.

V and J are TRBV20-1 and TRBJ2-2, with TRBD2 identical over 8 bases. This CDR3 has 14 amino acids. V was clipped by 5 bases and J by 3 bases; unmatched bases: 5. CDR1 and CDR2 (germline): DFQATT, SNEGSKA (reference sequence). The CDR3 sequence is CSAPGGAYTGELFF. DNA of the CDR3: TGCAGTGCTCCGGGAGGGGCTTACACCGGGGAGCTGTTTTTT.

Ten or more counts support this clonotype. This chain links TRBV28 with TRBJ1-5, with 7 bases aligning to TRBD1. In germline, CDR1 is MDHEN, CDR2 SYDVKM. J gave up 0 bases and V 2 bases, and 10 bases lay outside the gene matches. The length of the CDR3 is 18 residues. CDR3: CASSLKGPGGYSNQPQHF. As DNA, the CDR3 is TGTGCCAGCAGTTTAAAAGGTCCAGGGGGATATAGCAATCAGCCCCAGCATTTT.

This clonotype showed up just once. The V gene is TRBV7-6, the J gene TRBJ2-3, with 9 bases matching TRBD2. The CDR3 loop spans 16 amino acids. The V gene end was trimmed by 5 bases and the J gene end by 1 base; junction bases not matched to a gene: 7. CDR1 and CDR2 (germline): SGHVS, FNYEAQ. CDR3 amino acids: CASSPPSSGGTDTQYF. The CDR3 bases are TGTGCCAGCAGCCCCCCGTCTAGCGGGGGCACAGATACGCAGTATTTT. Together with reference TRBV7-6 and TRBJ2-3, the CDR3 gives the full variable domain: GAGVSQSPRYKVTKRGQDVALRCDPISGHVSLYWYRQALGQGPEFLTYFNYEAQQDKSGLPNDRFSAERPEGSISTLTIQRTEQRDSAMYRCASSPPSSGGTDTQYFGPGTRLTVL.

This clonotype appeared many times. The chain combines TRBV28 with TRBJ2-3; 9 positions agree with TRBD2. Losses at the gene ends were 6 bases for V and 0 bases for J; bases not matched to a gene: 4. This CDR3 has 15 amino acids. Germline CDR1 MDHEN, CDR2 SYDVKM. The CDR3 loop reads CASSGTSTSTDTQYF. The CDR3 coding sequence is TGTGCCAGCAGCGGGACTAGCACGAGCACAGATACGCAGTATTTT.

This clonotype was observed at least ten times. Here the CDR3 reads CSASHAGGTDTQYF. CDR3 bases: TGCAGTGCTAGTCACGCGGGAGGCACAGATACGCAGTATTTT. The chain has TRBV20-1 and TRBJ2-3; 7 nucleotides line up with TRBD2. Germline lookup yields CDR1 DFQATT and CDR2 SNEGSKA (reference sequence). The CDR3 has 14 residues. V lost 3 bases to trimming and J lost 1 base; unmatched junction nucleotides: 4.